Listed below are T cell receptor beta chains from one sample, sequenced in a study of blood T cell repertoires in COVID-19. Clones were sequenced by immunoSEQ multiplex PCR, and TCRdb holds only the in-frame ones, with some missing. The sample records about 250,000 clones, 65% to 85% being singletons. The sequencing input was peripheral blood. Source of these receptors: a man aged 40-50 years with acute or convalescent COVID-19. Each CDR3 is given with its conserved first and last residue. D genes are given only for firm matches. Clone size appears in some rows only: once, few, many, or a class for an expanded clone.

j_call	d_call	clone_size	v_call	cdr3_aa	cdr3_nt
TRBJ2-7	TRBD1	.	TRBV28	CASSFPDRGHSYEQYF	TGTGCCAGCAGTTTTCCGGACAGGGGGCACTCCTACGAGCAGTACTTC
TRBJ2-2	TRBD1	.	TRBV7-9	CASSLVLAGGRGELFF	TGTGCCAGCAGCTTAGTGCTGGCAGGGGGCCGCGGGGAGCTGTTTTTT
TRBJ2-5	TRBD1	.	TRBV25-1	CASSVTWDSQETQYF	TGTGCCAGCAGCGTGACGTGGGACAGCCAAGAGACCCAGTACTTC
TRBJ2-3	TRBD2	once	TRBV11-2	CASSFSGRAWGSTDTQYF	TGTGCCAGCAGCTTTAGCGGGAGGGCCTGGGGAAGCACAGATACGCAGTATTTT
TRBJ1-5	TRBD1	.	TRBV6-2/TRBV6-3	CASSGGQGTQPQHF	TGTGCCAGCAGCGGGGGACAGGGTACACAGCCCCAGCATTTT
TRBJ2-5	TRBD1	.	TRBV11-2	CASSPRDRLGAGETQYF	TGTGCCAGCAGCCCAAGGGACAGGCTGGGCGCAGGGGAGACCCAGTACTTC
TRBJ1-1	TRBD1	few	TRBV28	CASSLWTGKDREAFF	TGTGCCAGCAGTTTATGGACAGGGAAAGACCGGGAAGCTTTCTTT
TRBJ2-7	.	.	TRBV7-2	CASSIHSYEQYF	TGTGCCAGCAGCATTCACTCCTACGAGCAGTACTTC
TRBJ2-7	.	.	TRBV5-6	CASSAVDRTYEQYF	TGTGCCAGCAGCGCCGTTGACAGGACCTACGAGCAGTACTTC
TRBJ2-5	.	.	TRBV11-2	CASSLMVGETQYF	TGTGCCAGCAGCTTAATGGTCGGAGAGACCCAGTACTTC
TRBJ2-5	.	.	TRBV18	CASSQQNQETQYF	TGTGCCAGCTCACAACAGAACCAAGAGACCCAGTACTTC
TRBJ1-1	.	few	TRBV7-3	CASSSIHGNTEAFF	TGTGCCAGCAGCTCCATCCACGGGAACACTGAAGCTTTCTTT
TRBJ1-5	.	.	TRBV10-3	CAISENQGNGDQPQHF	TGTGCCATCAGTGAAAATCAGGGAAATGGCGATCAGCCCCAGCATTTT